Presented here are 30 T cell receptor beta chains from one specimen sequenced in a study of blood T cells in healthy people across ages. Sample-barcoded 5' priming and a J-beta primer mix drove a second PCR of roughly 6 to 12 cycles. TCRdb independently ran MiXCR on the 5' RACE reads; one entry per CDR3 protein. Altogether some 800,000 distinct CDR3 sequences are present, approximately 25% being singletons, with the ten largest covering more than 3%. These sequences were also reported in another study, on T cells of mothers and their children.

The sequencing sample was made of blood. The receptors come from a boy younger than 18 in good health.

This clonotype was found a few times. The CDR3 DNA is TGTGCCAGCAGTTACGCCGACCGATATGGCTACACCTTC. Amino acid sequence: CASSYADRYGYTF. J is TRBJ1-2 and V is TRBV6-2 or TRBV6-3; D is undetermined. This CDR3 is built from 13 residues. Trimming pared 2 bases from V and 5 bases from J, leaving 9 bases between. Per germline, CDR1 MNHEY and CDR2 SVGEGT.

V and J are TRBV24-1 and TRBJ1-5, with 8 bases that match TRBD1. The CDR3 consists of 16 residues. From germline, CDR1 is KGHDR and CDR2 SFDVKD. V shed 4 bases and J 1 base; nucleotides not matched to a gene: 5. In DNA form, the CDR3 reads TGTGCCACCAGTGAGAGCGGACAGGGAAGCAATCAGCCCCAGCATTTT. Its translation is CATSESGQGSNQPQHF.

CDR3 in amino acids: CASSYQSGLDEQYF. DNA for the CDR3: TGTGCCAGCAGCTACCAGTCGGGGCTCGACGAGCAGTACTTC. V gene TRBV7-2 combines with J gene TRBJ2-7; D possibly matches TRBD1 or TRBD2 (5 bases each). V lost 4 bases, J lost 5 bases, and 15 bases lay in between. Germline CDR1 is SGHTA and CDR2 is FQGNSA. This CDR3 contains 14 residues.

The chain carries TRBV6-6 and TRBJ2-2; D gene ambiguous. Trimming pared 7 bases from V and 6 bases from J, leaving 24 bases between. Looked up from germline, CDR1 is MNHNY and CDR2 is SVGAGI (reference sequence). This CDR3 region has 17 residues. The DNA of the CDR3 is TGTGCCAGCAATCACGTTAGGGCTTTCGTCGTGTCCGGGGAGCTGTTTTTT. Translating gives CASNHVRAFVVSGELFF.

This clonotype was observed a few times. This chain connects TRBV2 to TRBJ1-5; D is ambiguous. V shed 3 bases and J shed 10 bases, with 19 bases lying between them. Germline values: CDR1 SNHLY, CDR2 FYNNEI. The CDR3 consists of 15 residues. CDR3 sequence (DNA): TGTGCCAGCAGTGACAGGTGGAGAACGGGCAGCCCCCAGCATTTT. It codes for CASSDRWRTGSPQHF. Complete variable domain (other parts from reference TRBV2 and TRBJ1-5): EPEVTQTPSHQVTQMGQEVILRCVPISNHLYFYWYRQILGQKVEFLVSFYNNEISEKSEIFDDQFSVERPDGSNFTLKIRSTKLEDSAMYFCASSDRWRTGSPQHFGDGTRLSIL.

V and J are TRBV15 and TRBJ1-2; no clear D. V was trimmed by 0 bases and J by 7 bases, leaving 12 bases between them. This CDR3 is 14 amino acids long. CDR1 is LNHNV and CDR2 is YYDKDF in the germline V gene (reference sequence). CDR3 sequence reads: CATSRDRRDRGYTF. The CDR3 DNA follows: TGTGCCACCAGCAGAGATCGAAGGGATCGTGGCTACACCTTC.

The chain joins TRBV11-2 to TRBJ1-1; D gene unclear. The CDR3 totals 14 residues. Germline V gives CDR1 SGHAT, CDR2 FQNNGV. With 2 bases removed from V and 6 bases from J, the gap between germline ends came to 13 bases. The CDR3 nucleotides are TGTGCCAGCAGCTTAAGGAGTGAGGGCCCTGAAGCTTTCTTT. Translation gives CASSLRSEGPEAFF. The variable domain in full, with the rest retrieved from reference TRBV11-2 and TRBJ1-1, is EAGVAQSPRYKIIEKRQSVAFWCNPISGHATLYWYQQILGQGPKLLIQFQNNGVVDDSQLPKDRFSAERLKGVDSTLKIQPAKLEDSAVYLCASSLRSEGPEAFFGQGTRLTVV.

This clonotype was seen a few times. The rearrangement links TRBV5-1 to TRBJ2-7; 9 bases align to TRBD1. CDR1 and CDR2 (germline): SGHRS, YFSETQ. The CDR3 extends over 15 amino acids. With 4 bases clipped from V and 2 bases from J, the junction kept 7 bases outside the gene matches. The CDR3 is CASSLDRGTTYEQYF. The CDR3 DNA is TGCGCCAGCAGCCTCGACAGGGGGACCACCTACGAGCAGTACTTC. Using reference TRBV5-1 and TRBJ2-7 for the parts outside the CDR3, the full variable domain is KAGVTQTPRYLIKTRGQQVTLSCSPISGHRSVSWYQQTPGQGLQFLFEYFSETQRNKGNFPGRFSGRQFSNSRSEMNVSTLELGDSALYLCASSLDRGTTYEQYFGPGTRLTVT.

This clonotype turned up a few times. The rearrangement joins TRBV4-1 to TRBJ2-3; D call uncertain. Trimming took off 3 bases at V and 3 bases at J, with 10 bases between the two ends. The CDR3 length is 14 residues. CDR1 and CDR2 (germline): MGHRA, YSYEKL. CDR3 nucleotide sequence: TGCGCCAGCAGCCAGGATCCCTTAACAGATACGCAGTATTTT. This gives the protein CASSQDPLTDTQYF.

This chain joins TRBV12-3 or TRBV12-4 and TRBJ1-2, with D tentatively TRBD1 (5 bases). With 3 bases removed from V and 6 bases from J, the gap between germline ends came to 20 bases. The length of the CDR3 is 16 residues. The CDR3 spells CASSFRRLGQGDGYTF. The CDR3 nucleotides read TGTGCCAGCAGTTTTAGGCGTTTGGGGCAAGGGGATGGCTACACCTTC.

This clonotype was detected a few times. The rearrangement links TRBV6-5 to TRBJ2-4; TRBD1 might be the D (6 bases). Trimming left V 6 bases short and J 6 bases short, with 12 bases between. Germline V lookup: CDR1 MNHEY, CDR2 SVGAGI. The CDR3 length is 13 residues. CDR3 region: CASSPLTGNIQYF. The CDR3 DNA follows: TGTGCCAGCAGCCCTCTGACAGGAAACATTCAGTACTTC.

This clonotype has just a few counts. Germline and junction disagree at one end, which may indicate a read error. The genes are TRBV7-7 and TRBJ2-3, with TRBD1 as a possible D gene (6 bases). This CDR3 contains 14 residues. In germline, CDR1 is SSHAT, CDR2 FNYEAQ (reference sequence). The CDR3 loop reads CASSLGPGADTQYF. The CDR3 region has the DNA TGTGCTAGCAGCTTAGGGCCAGGGGCAGATACGCAGTATTTT.

The chain is built from TRBV4-3 and TRBJ2-5; D is unclear. The DNA matches TRBJ2-7 better at its end, which makes the J call doubtful. This CDR3 contains 14 residues. CDR1 is LGHNA, CDR2 YSLEER, per germline. Here the CDR3 DNA reads TGCGCCAGCAGCCAAGTCTGGGGTACCTACGAGCAGTACTTC. Its protein product is CASSQVWGTYEQYF.

This clonotype was seen a handful of times. The V call is TRBV6-2 or TRBV6-3, the J call TRBJ2-5; 11 bases map to TRBD1. V dropped 1 base and J dropped 5; count of bases not matched to a gene: 6. The CDR3 runs to 16 residues. CDR1 and CDR2 (germline): MNHEY, SVGEGT. The chain's CDR3 is CASSYFGTGGSETQYF. CDR3 DNA: TGTGCCAGCAGTTACTTCGGGACAGGGGGTTCGGAGACCCAGTACTTC.

The sample holds a few counts of this clonotype. V usage is TRBV6-1 and J usage is TRBJ1-3; 7 bases map to TRBD1. Germline CDR1 reads MNHNS; CDR2 reads SASEGT. V trimming: 5 bases; J trimming: 0 bases; junction bases outside the gene matches: 10. This CDR3 comprises 17 residues. Written as DNA, the CDR3 is TGTGCCAGCAGTCCGAGGACAGGTGGGTCCTCTGGAAACACCATATATTTT. Translation gives CASSPRTGGSSGNTIYF.

This clonotype was detected only a few times. The V call is TRBV6-1, the J call TRBJ2-2; a weak D match, TRBD1 (5 bases). This CDR3 contains 15 residues. Per germline, CDR1 MNHNS and CDR2 SASEGT. Deletions cut 8 bases from V and 0 bases from J, with 13 bases between. The CDR3 nucleotides are TGTGCCAGCGGACGGGCCAGGGCGAACACCGGGGAGCTGTTTTTT. Amino acids: CASGRARANTGELFF.

In its sample, this clonotype was seen a few times. Here the CDR3 DNA reads TGCGCCAGCAGCCTACGGGGGGACAGGGGGCCCGGCTACACCTTC. This codes for CASSLRGDRGPGYTF. The chain carries TRBV4-3 and TRBJ1-2; 12 bases agree with TRBD1. V trimming: 4 bases; J trimming: 8 bases; junction bases outside the gene matches: 8. The germline CDR1 and CDR2 sequences are LGHNA and YSLEER. CDR3 size: 15 residues.

This clonotype was detected only a few times. V and J are TRBV5-6 and TRBJ2-5, with a weak D call TRBD1 (5 bases). Trimming removed 1 base from V and 4 bases from J, with 11 bases in between. The CDR3 runs to 14 residues. From germline, CDR1 is SGHDT and CDR2 YYEEEE. CDR3 sequence reads: CASSLYPQGETQYF. CDR3 DNA: TGTGCCAGCAGCTTGTACCCGCAGGGAGAGACCCAGTACTTC. The entire variable domain, with the rest obtained from reference TRBV5-6 and TRBJ2-5, is as follows: DAGVTQSPTHLIKTRGQQVTLRCSPKSGHDTVSWYQQALGQGPQFIFQYYEEEERQRGNFPDRFSGHQFPNYSSELNVNALLLGDSALYLCASSLYPQGETQYFGPGTRLLVL.

This clonotype appeared a few times. The rearrangement links TRBV29-1 to TRBJ2-5; weak D call: TRBD2 (6 bases). The CDR3 totals 13 residues. CDR1 and CDR2 (germline): SQVTM, ANQGSEA. The V gene lost 6 bases and the J gene lost 2 bases, with 13 bases spanning the gap. The CDR3 region is CSVGRTTQETQYF. The DNA of the CDR3 is TGCAGCGTGGGGAGGACTACTCAAGAGACCCAGTACTTC.

This clonotype appeared a few times. V and J are TRBV6-2 or TRBV6-3 and TRBJ2-5; D may be TRBD1 (6 bases). The DNA end favors TRBJ2-1, so the J call may be wrong. Germline CDR1 is MNHEY and CDR2 is SVGEGT. This CDR3 comprises 16 residues. This chain's CDR3 is CASSYRDMDGYNEQFF. The CDR3 nucleotides read TGTGCCAGCAGTTACCGGGACATGGATGGCTACAATGAGCAGTTCTTC.

This clonotype was seen a handful of times. The chain links TRBV20-1 to TRBJ2-2; no clear D gene. Per germline, CDR1 DFQATT and CDR2 SNEGSKA (reference sequence). The CDR3 has 13 amino acids. The V end lost 3 bases, the J end lost 4 bases, and 9 bases lay between the germline ends. The CDR3 loop reads CSARPLPTGELFF. The CDR3 bases are TGCAGTGCTAGGCCACTACCCACCGGGGAGCTGTTTTTT.

This clonotype occurred once. The CDR3 loop reads CASSSRGLPEPYEQYF. DNA for the CDR3: TGTGCCAGCAGCTCCCGCGGGCTCCCCGAGCCCTACGAGCAGTACTTC. The chain has TRBV7-9 and TRBJ2-5; perhaps TRBD2 as D (5 bases). The last part of the DNA fits TRBJ2-7 better; the J call may be wrong. CDR1 is SEHNR and CDR2 is FQNEAQ in the germline V gene (reference sequence). The CDR3 loop spans 16 amino acids.

V is TRBV6-2 or TRBV6-3 and J is TRBJ2-7; TRBD1 matches 7 bases. In germline, CDR1 is MNHEY, CDR2 SVGEGT. The CDR3 loop spans 13 amino acids. V was clipped by 0 bases and J by 7 bases; unmatched bases: 3. CDR3 residues: CASSYSTGHEQYF. The CDR3 region has the DNA TGTGCCAGCAGTTACTCGACAGGGCATGAGCAGTACTTC.

In this sample, this clonotype turned up a few times. The rearrangement uses TRBV12-3 or TRBV12-4 and TRBJ2-5; D uncertain. The CDR3 covers 14 residues. The V end lost 3 bases, the J end lost 1 base, and 9 bases lay between the germline ends. CDR3 coding DNA: TGTGCCAGCAGTTTCGGTCAGCTCCAAGAGACCCAGTACTTC. Protein sequence: CASSFGQLQETQYF.

The chain employs TRBV27 and TRBJ2-3; 10 bases fit TRBD1. The germline CDR1 and CDR2 sequences are MNHEY and SMNVEV (reference sequence). There are 17 residues in the CDR3. J lost 1 base, V lost 2 bases, and 6 bases had no gene match. CDR3 protein: CASSLLPGTGGTDTQYF. The DNA of the CDR3 is TGTGCCAGCAGTTTACTACCCGGGACAGGGGGCACAGATACGCAGTATTTT.

V and J are TRBV21-1 and TRBJ1-3; the DNA was not compared with TRBD1, the D call given in the table. TRBV21-1 is given as a pseudogene. The CDR3 consists of 17 residues. The CDR3 reads CASSKERGPSSGNTIYF. The CDR3 DNA sequence: TGTGCCAGCAGCAAAGAAAGGGGACCGAGCTCTGGAAACACCATATATTTT.

With respect to this clonotype: A junction end diverges from the germline sequence, so it may reflect a read error. The CDR3 region is CASSLGPINEQFF. In DNA, the CDR3 is TGTGCTAGCAGCTTAGGTCCTATCAATGAGCAGTTCTTC. The chain carries TRBV7-7 and TRBJ2-1; no firm D call. Germline V gives CDR1 SSHAT, CDR2 FNYEAQ (reference sequence). The CDR3 contains 13 residues. Using reference TRBV7-7 and TRBJ2-1 for the parts outside the CDR3, the full variable domain is GAGVSQSPRYKVTKRGQDVTLRCDPISSHATLYWYQQALGQGPEFLTYFNYEAQPDKSGLPSDRFSAERPEGSISTLTIQRTEQRDSAMYRCASSLGPINEQFFGPGTRLTVL.

The chain couples TRBV7-8 to TRBJ2-7, with 7 bases identical to TRBD1. The V and J ends lost 3 bases and 0 bases, in that order; junction bases with no gene match: 5. Germline lookup yields CDR1 SGHVS and CDR2 FQNEAQ. The CDR3 covers 15 residues. The CDR3, as DNA: TGTGCCAGCAGCTTGGACAGGCTAGACTCCTACGAGCAGTACTTC. Amino acids: CASSLDRLDSYEQYF.

This clonotype has a handful of counts. The rearrangement links TRBV25-1 to TRBJ1-4; the D gene is possibly TRBD1 (5 bases). CDR3 length equals 15 residues. V lost 0 bases to trimming and J lost 6 bases, with 11 bases between them. Germline V gene lookup returns CDR1 MGHDK and CDR2 SYGVNS. The CDR3 DNA reads as TGTGCCAGCAGTGAATATGCAGGGATCGATGAAAAACTGTTTTTT. Encoded protein: CASSEYAGIDEKLFF.

V gene TRBV18 combines with J gene TRBJ2-5; no reliable D call. V dropped 3 bases and J dropped 5 bases, with 13 bases sitting between them. CDR3 size: 14 residues. The germline CDR1 and CDR2 sequences are KGHSH and LQKENI. In DNA, the CDR3 is TGTGCCAGCTCACCCCAGGCTACCGGGGAGACCCAGTACTTC. It yields the protein CASSPQATGETQYF.